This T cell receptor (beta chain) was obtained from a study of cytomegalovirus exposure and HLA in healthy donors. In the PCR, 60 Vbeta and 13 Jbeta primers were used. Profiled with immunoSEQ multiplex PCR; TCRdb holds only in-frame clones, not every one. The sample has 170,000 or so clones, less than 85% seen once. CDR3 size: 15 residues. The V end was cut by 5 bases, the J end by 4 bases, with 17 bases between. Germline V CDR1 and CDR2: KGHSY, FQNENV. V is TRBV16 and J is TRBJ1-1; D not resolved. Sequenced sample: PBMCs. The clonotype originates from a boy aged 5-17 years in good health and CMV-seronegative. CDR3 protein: CASSAAFGVGTEAFF. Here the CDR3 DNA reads TGTGCCAGCAGCGCCGCGTTCGGGGTTGGCACTGAAGCTTTCTTT.